This T cell receptor (beta chain) was sequenced for a study of identical twins. TCRdb independently ran MiXCR on the 5' RACE reads; one entry per CDR3 protein. This table has 250,000 or so distinct CDR3 sequences, about 7.5% appearing once. Healthy Caucasians provided all donations. On this clonotype itself: Its antigen remains unidentified.

Findings and caveats of the study: Models underestimated how often monozygotic twins shared out-of-frame TCR alpha.

The J segment lost 6 bases and the V segment lost 0 bases, leaving 6 bases of the junction unmatched. CDR1 is MRHNA and CDR2 is SNTAGT in the germline V gene. The CDR3 contains 16 residues. This sample was also put to use in a study of yellow fever vaccine responses in identical twins.

This receptor was obtained from a woman between 18 and 29 years old in good health. The chain links TRBV6-4 to TRBJ2-1, with 9 bases that match TRBD2. The sample consisted of CD8+ T cells sorted from blood. CDR3 coding DNA: TGTGCCAGCAGTGACTCCGCGGGAGGGACGTCCAATGAGCAGTTCTTC. This translates into CASSDSAGGTSNEQFF.